The 9 T cell receptor beta chains below come from one sample, sequenced in a study of long-term antiretroviral therapy in people with HIV. The assay used was immunoSEQ (version v3.0), run at survey level. Some clones are missing from TCRdb's copy, which holds only in-frame ones; the method was immunoSEQ multiplex PCR. The sample holds about 33,000 clones; 65% to 80% are singletons and the top ten take roughly 7.2%. The starting material was unsorted PBMCs, obtained 2 years after starting antiretroviral therapy. These receptors all stem from a woman in her forties or fifties with HIV.

The chain uses TRBV14 and TRBJ1-1, with 9 nucleotides matching TRBD1. The trim removed 6 bases at V and 3 bases at J, leaving 2 bases unmatched. Looked up from germline, CDR1 is SGHDN and CDR2 is FVKESK. The CDR3 has 13 residues. CDR3 in amino acids: CASRDRGYTEAFF. CDR3 DNA: TGTGCCAGCAGAGACAGGGGGTACACTGAAGCTTTCTTT. Drawing the rest from reference TRBV14 and TRBJ1-1, the complete variable domain is EAGVTQFPSHSVIEKGQTVTLRCDPISGHDNLYWYRRVMGKEIKFLLHFVKESKQDESGMPNNRFLAERTGGTYSTLKVQPAELEDSGVYFCASRDRGYTEAFFGQGTRLTVV.

The V gene is TRBV19, the J gene TRBJ1-6, with D tentatively TRBD1 (5 bases). This CDR3 spans 15 amino acids. The germline V and J ends were trimmed by 1 base and 6 bases, with 10 bases remaining between them. Germline assignment: CDR1 LNHDA and CDR2 SQIVND (reference sequence). The CDR3 sequence is CASSIGQGGNSPLHF. As DNA, the CDR3 is TGTGCCAGTAGTATAGGCCAGGGAGGTAATTCACCCCTCCACTTT.

This clone was counted between two and nine times. V gene TRBV27 combines with J gene TRBJ1-3; D is unclear. This CDR3 has 11 amino acids. Germline V lookup: CDR1 MNHEY, CDR2 SMNVEV (reference sequence). The V gene lost 7 bases and the J gene lost 7 bases, with 8 bases spanning the gap. CDR3 nucleotide sequence: TGTGCCAGCAAGGTGAGGAACACCATATATTTT. It codes for CASKVRNTIYF.

The gene calls are TRBV12-5 and TRBJ2-1; the match to TRBD2 covers 12 bases. The length of the CDR3 is 17 residues. The germline gives CDR1 LGHNT, CDR2 FRNRAP. The V and J ends lost 0 bases and 4 bases, in that order; junction bases with no gene match: 4. CDR3 bases: TGTGCTAGTGGTTTGGTACACCTAGCGGGGGGGTACAATGAGCAGTTCTTC. It translates to CASGLVHLAGGYNEQFF.

This clone was seen only once. The chain is built from TRBV6-5 and TRBJ2-7, with D maybe TRBD1 (6 bases). The CDR3 has 11 residues. V lost 11 bases, J lost 4 bases, and 12 bases lay in between. In germline, CDR1 is MNHEY, CDR2 SVGAGI. The CDR3 region has the DNA TGTGCCTCCCGGGACATTTACGAGCAGTACTTC. It codes for CASRDIYEQYF.

J is TRBJ1-2 and V is TRBV19; 9 nucleotides match TRBD1. The length of the CDR3 is 16 residues. V was clipped by 7 bases and J by 8 bases; unmatched bases: 17. From germline, CDR1 is LNHDA and CDR2 SQIVND (reference sequence). CDR3 sequence reads: CASTQQGAVGLGGYTF. The CDR3 DNA is TGTGCCAGTACCCAACAGGGGGCGGTCGGTCTAGGGGGCTACACCTTC.

The sample holds a few counts of this clone. This chain connects TRBV2 to TRBJ2-1; 11 bases match TRBD2. CDR3 length: 15 amino acids. Per germline, CDR1 SNHLY and CDR2 FYNNEI. The V gene end was trimmed by 2 bases and the J gene end by 4 bases; junction bases not matched to a gene: 1. The CDR3 sequence: CASSELAGGYNEQFF. DNA of the CDR3: TGTGCCAGCAGTGAACTAGCGGGGGGATACAATGAGCAGTTCTTC.

The chain uses TRBV7-3 and TRBJ2-7; 8 bases align to TRBD1. The CDR3 has 16 residues. Unmatched junction bases numbered 10, after V lost 4 bases and J lost 2 bases. The V gene's germline CDR1 is SGHTA and CDR2 FQGTGA. The CDR3 nucleotides read TGTGCCAGCAGCTCTACCCCCGGGACAGGTACCTACGAGCAGTACTTC. As protein: CASSSTPGTGTYEQYF.

The V and J genes are TRBV18 and TRBJ2-5; 9 bases line up with TRBD1. The V gene's germline CDR1 is KGHSH and CDR2 LQKENI. The V gene end was trimmed by 1 base and the J gene end by 4 bases; junction bases not matched to a gene: 1. CDR3 length: 14 residues. Here the CDR3 DNA reads TGTGCCAGCTCACCACTGGACAGGGGAGAGACCCAGTACTTC. This gives the protein CASSPLDRGETQYF. The whole variable domain, filled in from reference TRBV18 and TRBJ2-5, reads NAGVMQNPRHLVRRRGQEARLRCSPMKGHSHVYWYRQLPEEGLKFMVYLQKENIIDESGMPKERFSAEFPKEGPSILRIQQVVRGDSAAYFCASSPLDRGETQYFGPGTRLLVL.